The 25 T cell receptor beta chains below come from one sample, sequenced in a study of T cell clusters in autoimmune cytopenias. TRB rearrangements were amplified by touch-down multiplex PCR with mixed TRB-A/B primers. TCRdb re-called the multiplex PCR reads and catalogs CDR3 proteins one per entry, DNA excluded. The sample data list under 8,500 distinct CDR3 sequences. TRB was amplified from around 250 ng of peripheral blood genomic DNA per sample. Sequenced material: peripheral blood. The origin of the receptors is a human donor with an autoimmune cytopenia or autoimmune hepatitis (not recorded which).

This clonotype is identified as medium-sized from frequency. The CDR3: CASSESRTQYF. J is TRBJ2-5 and V is TRBV6-1. Germline CDR1 reads MNHNS; CDR2 reads SASEGT. The CDR3 length is 11 residues.

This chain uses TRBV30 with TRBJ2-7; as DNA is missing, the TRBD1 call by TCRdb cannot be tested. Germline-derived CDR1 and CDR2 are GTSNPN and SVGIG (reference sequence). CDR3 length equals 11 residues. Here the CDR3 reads CAWTGAYEQYF.

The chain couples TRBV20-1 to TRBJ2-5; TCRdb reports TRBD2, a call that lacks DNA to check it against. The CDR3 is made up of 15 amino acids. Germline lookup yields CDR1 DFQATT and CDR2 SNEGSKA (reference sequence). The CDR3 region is CSARDQSGGGETQYF.

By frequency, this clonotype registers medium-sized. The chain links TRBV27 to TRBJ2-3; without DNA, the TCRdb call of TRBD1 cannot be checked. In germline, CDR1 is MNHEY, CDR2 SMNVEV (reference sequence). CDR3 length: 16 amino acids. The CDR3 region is CASSLSRAYRTDTQYF.

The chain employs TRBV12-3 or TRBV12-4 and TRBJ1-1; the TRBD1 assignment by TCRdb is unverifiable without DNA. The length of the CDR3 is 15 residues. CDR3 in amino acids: CASSRASRGNTEAFF.

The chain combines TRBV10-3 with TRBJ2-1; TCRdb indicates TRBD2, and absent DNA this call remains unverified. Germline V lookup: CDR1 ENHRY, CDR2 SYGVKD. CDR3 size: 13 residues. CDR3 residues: CAIRTSGGYEQFF.

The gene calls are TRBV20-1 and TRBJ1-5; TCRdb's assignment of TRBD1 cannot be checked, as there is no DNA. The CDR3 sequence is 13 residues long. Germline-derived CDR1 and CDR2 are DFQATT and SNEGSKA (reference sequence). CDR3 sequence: CSATIGVNQPQHF.

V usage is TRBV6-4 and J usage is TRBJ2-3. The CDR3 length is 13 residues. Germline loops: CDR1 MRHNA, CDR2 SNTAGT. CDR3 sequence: CACRDSNTDTQYF.

CDR3 residues: CASSARTDSYEQYF. The J gene is TRBJ2-7, the V gene TRBV6-5. Germline CDR1 and CDR2: MNHEY and SVGAGI. CDR3 length: 14 residues.

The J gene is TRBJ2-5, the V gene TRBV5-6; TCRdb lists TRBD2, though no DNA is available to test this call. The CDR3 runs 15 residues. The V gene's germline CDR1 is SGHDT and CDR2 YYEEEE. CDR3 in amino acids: CASSTAGTRRETQYF.

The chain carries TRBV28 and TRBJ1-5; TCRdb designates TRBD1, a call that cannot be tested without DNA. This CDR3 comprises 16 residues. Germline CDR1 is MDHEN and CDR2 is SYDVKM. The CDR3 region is CASSFGGLVSNQPQHF. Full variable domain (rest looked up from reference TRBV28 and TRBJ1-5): DVKVTQSSRYLVKRTGEKVFLECVQDMDHENMFWYRQDPGLGLRLIYFSYDVKMKEKGDIPEGYSVSREKKERFSLILESASTNQTSMYLCASSFGGLVSNQPQHFGDGTRLSIL.

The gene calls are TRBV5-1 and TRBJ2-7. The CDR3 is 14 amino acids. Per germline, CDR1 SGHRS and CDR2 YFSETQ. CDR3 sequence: CASRVGSNSYEQYF.

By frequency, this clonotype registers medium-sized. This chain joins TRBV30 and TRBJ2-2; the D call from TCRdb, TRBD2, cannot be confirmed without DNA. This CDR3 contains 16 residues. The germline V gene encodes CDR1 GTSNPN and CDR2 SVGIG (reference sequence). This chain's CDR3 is CAQKPGRAQNTGELFF.

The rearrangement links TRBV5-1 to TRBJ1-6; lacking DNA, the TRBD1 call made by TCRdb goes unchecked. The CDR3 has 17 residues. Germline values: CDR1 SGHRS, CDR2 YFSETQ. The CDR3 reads CASSLAGGRVNNSPLHF.

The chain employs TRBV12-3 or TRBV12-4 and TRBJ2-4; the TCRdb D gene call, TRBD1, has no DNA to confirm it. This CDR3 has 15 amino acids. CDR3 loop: CASSLGGATKNIQYF.

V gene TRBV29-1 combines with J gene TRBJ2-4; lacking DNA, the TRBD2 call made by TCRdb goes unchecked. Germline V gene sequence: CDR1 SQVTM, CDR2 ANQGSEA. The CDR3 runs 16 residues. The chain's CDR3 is CSVRLAGGGAKNIQYF.

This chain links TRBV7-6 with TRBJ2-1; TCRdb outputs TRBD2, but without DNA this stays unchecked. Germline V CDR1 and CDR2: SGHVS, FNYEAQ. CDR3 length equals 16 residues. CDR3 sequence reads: CASSLASSGSYNEQFF.

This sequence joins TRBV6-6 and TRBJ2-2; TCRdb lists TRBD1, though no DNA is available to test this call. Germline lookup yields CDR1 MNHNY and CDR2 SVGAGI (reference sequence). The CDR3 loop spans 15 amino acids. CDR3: CASSYRTGSTGELFF.

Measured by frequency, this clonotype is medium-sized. CDR3 region: CASSLGGHTDTQYF. The V gene is TRBV27, the J gene TRBJ2-3; absent DNA, TCRdb's TRBD1 call cannot be checked. This CDR3 region has 14 residues. Germline V CDR1 and CDR2: MNHEY, SMNVEV (reference sequence).

The CDR3 sequence is CAWSVLPWGTEAFF. V is TRBV30 and J is TRBJ1-1; TCRdb selects TRBD1, and the lack of DNA leaves this call unchecked. This CDR3 is 14 amino acids long. CDR1 is GTSNPN, CDR2 SVGIG, per germline (reference sequence).

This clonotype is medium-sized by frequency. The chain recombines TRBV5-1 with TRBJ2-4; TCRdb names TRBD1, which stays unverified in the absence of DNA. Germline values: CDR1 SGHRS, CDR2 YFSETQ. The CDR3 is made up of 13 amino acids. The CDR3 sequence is CASSLRQGTIQYF.

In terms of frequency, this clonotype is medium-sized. This chain's CDR3 is CASKGSRNTGELFF. The gene calls are TRBV12-3 or TRBV12-4 and TRBJ2-2; TCRdb outputs TRBD2, but without DNA this stays unchecked. The CDR3 is 14 amino acids.

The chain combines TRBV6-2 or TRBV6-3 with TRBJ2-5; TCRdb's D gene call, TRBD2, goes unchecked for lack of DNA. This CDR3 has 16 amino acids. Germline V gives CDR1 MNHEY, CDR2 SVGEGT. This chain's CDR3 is CASNWESGTYKETQYF.

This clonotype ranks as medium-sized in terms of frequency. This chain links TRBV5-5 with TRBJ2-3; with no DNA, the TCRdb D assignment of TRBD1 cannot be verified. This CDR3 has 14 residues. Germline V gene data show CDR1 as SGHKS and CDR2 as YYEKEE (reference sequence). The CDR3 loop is CASSSPTGTDTQYF.

CDR3 amino acids: CASSSERNEKLFF. The rearrangement joins TRBV5-1 to TRBJ1-4. Germline CDR1 and CDR2: SGHRS and YFSETQ. CDR3 length: 13 amino acids.